One sample yielded the 19 T cell receptor beta chains listed below, sequenced in a study of shared clonotypes between healthy human individuals. Here immunoSEQ multiplex PCR was the method, and the copy in TCRdb shows in-frame clones only, minus some. The table has 660,000 or so clones, roughly 96% seen once; the top ten hold 0.11%. The naive CD8 fraction comprised CD45RO-negative cells positively selected for CCR7 and excluded terminally differentiated effector memory CD45RA+ cells. Sequencing used naive CD8+ T cells sorted from blood. The receptors here all came from a woman between 25 and 40 years old in good health.

The chain is built from TRBV9 and TRBJ2-7, with 10 bases matching TRBD2. The CDR3 totals 14 residues. After removal of 2 bases from V and 5 bases from J, the junction contained 4 bases not matched to a gene. Looked up from germline, CDR1 is SGDLS and CDR2 is YYNGEE. CDR3 region: CASSVLAGVDEQYF. In DNA, the CDR3 is TGTGCCAGCAGCGTGCTAGCGGGAGTGGACGAGCAGTACTTC.

This clone was counted a single time. The chain is built from TRBV28 and TRBJ2-7; unclear D gene. V was clipped by 3 bases and J by 5 bases, with 11 bases between them. The CDR3 runs to 13 residues. Germline V gene lookup returns CDR1 MDHEN and CDR2 SYDVKM. CDR3 amino acids: CASSFGEVHEQYF. CDR3 nucleotides: TGTGCCAGCAGTTTTGGTGAGGTCCACGAGCAGTACTTC.

J is TRBJ2-1 and V is TRBV27; possibly TRBD1 for D (5 bases). The CDR3 is made up of 16 amino acids. Germline CDR1 and CDR2: MNHEY and SMNVEV (reference sequence). Deletions cut 2 bases from V and 3 bases from J, with 14 bases between. The CDR3 spells CASSLPGRVHYNEQFF. The CDR3 nucleotides are TGTGCCAGCAGTTTACCGGGCAGGGTGCACTACAATGAGCAGTTCTTC.

A remark on this clone: The same CDR3 arises from other DNA sequences in this sample as well. The chain is built from TRBV5-1 and TRBJ2-7, with 10 bases identical to TRBD2. CDR3 length equals 12 residues. Germline trimming cut 7 bases from V and 6 bases from J; bases unmatched to any gene: 4. Germline CDR1 is SGHRS and CDR2 is YFSETQ. DNA of the CDR3: TGCGCCAGCTCCTCTAGCGGGGGCGAGCAGTACTTC. This translates into CASSSSGGEQYF.

V and J are TRBV4-2 and TRBJ2-2; D is ambiguous. Germline CDR1 and CDR2: LGHNA and YNFKEQ. The V end lost 4 bases, the J end lost 3 bases, and 9 bases lay between the germline ends. CDR3 length equals 14 residues. The CDR3 nucleotides are TGTGCCAGCAGCCCGCCATACGACACCGGGGAGCTGTTTTTT. Residues: CASSPPYDTGELFF.

The genes are TRBV9 and TRBJ2-3; 9 nucleotides align to TRBD1. J was trimmed by 4 bases and V by 3 bases; bases with no gene match: 9. CDR3 length: 16 amino acids. Germline CDR1 is SGDLS and CDR2 is YYNGEE. The CDR3 loop reads CASSARQGGRADTQYF. DNA for the CDR3: TGTGCCAGCAGCGCCCGACAGGGGGGAAGAGCAGATACGCAGTATTTT.

CDR3 in amino acids: CASSYSYQGFSYEQYF. In nucleotides, the CDR3 is TGTGCCAGCAGTTACTCATATCAGGGATTCTCCTACGAGCAGTACTTC. This chain connects TRBV6-5 to TRBJ2-7, with TRBD1 as a possible D gene (5 bases). This CDR3 is 16 amino acids long. The ends were cut back, 0 bases at V and 0 bases at J, with 12 bases in the middle. Germline CDR1 and CDR2: MNHEY and SVGAGI.

This clone was detected once. CDR3 coding DNA: TGTGCCAGCAGTCCTACAGGGGCGGACGGGGAGCTGTTTTTT. Translating gives CASSPTGADGELFF. The chain uses TRBV28 and TRBJ2-2; 7 bases are a match to TRBD1. Germline values: CDR1 MDHEN, CDR2 SYDVKM. The CDR3 is 14 amino acids. V lost 5 bases, J lost 7 bases, and 7 bases stayed unmatched.

This clone was found once. The chain uses TRBV5-4 and TRBJ2-7; 8 bases align to TRBD2. The CDR3 spans 14 residues. Germline CDR1 reads SGHNT; CDR2 reads YYREEE (reference sequence). After removal of 4 bases from V and 5 bases from J, the junction contained 8 bases not matched to a gene. The CDR3, as DNA: TGTGCCAGCAGCGGACAGCGGGAGCTCCACGAGCAGTACTTC. Translating it yields CASSGQRELHEQYF.

The genes are TRBV27 and TRBJ2-5; D is possibly TRBD2 (5 bases). The CDR3 has 15 residues. The V gene lost 5 bases and the J gene lost 2 bases, with 15 bases spanning the gap. Germline V gene data show CDR1 as MNHEY and CDR2 as SMNVEV (reference sequence). The CDR3 region is CASSPPPREQETQYF. The DNA of the CDR3 is TGTGCCAGCAGTCCGCCCCCCCGGGAACAAGAGACCCAGTACTTC.

The chain has TRBV6-6 and TRBJ1-5, with D hard to call. V was shortened by 6 bases and J by 6 bases, with 9 bases between the two germline ends. This CDR3 spans 12 amino acids. CDR1 MNHNY and CDR2 SVGAGI come from the germline V gene (reference sequence). DNA of the CDR3: TGTGCCAGCAGCTCACGAACTCAGCCCCAGCATTTT. This translates into CASSSRTQPQHF.

The chain uses TRBV28 and TRBJ2-7, with 7 bases matching TRBD2. The V and J ends lost 4 bases and 1 base, in that order; junction bases with no gene match: 10. The germline gives CDR1 MDHEN, CDR2 SYDVKM. CDR3 length: 16 amino acids. The CDR3 sequence: CASSWVQRDESYEQYF. Written as DNA, the CDR3 is TGTGCCAGCAGTTGGGTCCAGCGGGACGAATCCTACGAGCAGTACTTC.

V is TRBV6-5 and J is TRBJ2-1; D is undetermined. Trimming pared 6 bases from V and 4 bases from J, leaving 16 bases between. The CDR3 is 15 amino acids. Germline values: CDR1 MNHEY, CDR2 SVGAGI. The CDR3 loop is CASSSPGAVYNEQFF. The CDR3 DNA reads TGTGCCAGCAGCTCTCCAGGTGCGGTGTACAATGAGCAGTTCTTC.

This rearrangement joins TRBV4-1 to TRBJ2-3; 13 nucleotides match TRBD2. V gave up 2 bases and J gave up 6 bases; unmatched junction bases: 5. Germline CDR1 is MGHRA and CDR2 is YSYEKL. CDR3 length equals 16 residues. CDR3 residues: CASSQSWTSGSDTQYF. The CDR3 DNA sequence: TGCGCCAGCAGCCAATCATGGACTAGCGGGAGTGATACGCAGTATTTT.

This clone appeared once. The rearrangement joins TRBV4-1 to TRBJ2-7; 13 nucleotides match TRBD2. CDR1 MGHRA and CDR2 YSYEKL come from the germline V gene. This CDR3 has 14 amino acids. Unmatched junction bases numbered 9, after V lost 4 bases and J lost 12 bases. For the CDR3, the DNA is TGCGCCAGCAGCCTCTCACCGGGACTAGCGGGGTCGTACTTC. Its translation is CASSLSPGLAGSYF.

This sequence joins TRBV7-8 and TRBJ2-7; D is possibly TRBD2 (5 bases). Germline values: CDR1 SGHVS, CDR2 FQNEAQ. V lost 5 bases and J 4 bases, leaving 18 bases between the germline ends. The CDR3 loop spans 15 amino acids. The CDR3 DNA follows: TGTGCCAGCAGCGCACGGGGTGGGAGTGATTACGAGCAGTACTTC. This sequence encodes CASSARGGSDYEQYF.

The V and J genes are TRBV7-9 and TRBJ1-2; TRBD1 might be the D (5 bases). Germline CDR1 and CDR2: SEHNR and FQNEAQ (reference sequence). The ends were cut back, 5 bases at V and 2 bases at J, with 15 bases in the middle. There are 15 residues in the CDR3. The CDR3 nucleotides are TGTGCCAGCAGCCACACGACAGCGCCGAACTATGGCTACACCTTC. Protein product: CASSHTTAPNYGYTF.

The chain uses TRBV27 and TRBJ2-7; TRBD1 might be the D (6 bases). The CDR3 is made up of 14 amino acids. Germline V gives CDR1 MNHEY, CDR2 SMNVEV (reference sequence). V was trimmed by 4 bases and J by 4 bases, leaving 14 bases between them. In nucleotides, the CDR3 is TGTGCCAGCAGTTATTCGACAGGTACTTACGAGCAGTACTTC. This translates into CASSYSTGTYEQYF.

The chain joins TRBV19 to TRBJ1-1; D ambiguous. Deletions cut 3 bases from V and 1 base from J, with 9 bases between. Germline CDR1 LNHDA, CDR2 SQIVND (reference sequence). CDR3 length equals 14 residues. This CDR3 is CASSIPQTNTEAFF. CDR3 sequence (DNA): TGTGCCAGTAGTATTCCCCAGACGAACACTGAAGCTTTCTTT.